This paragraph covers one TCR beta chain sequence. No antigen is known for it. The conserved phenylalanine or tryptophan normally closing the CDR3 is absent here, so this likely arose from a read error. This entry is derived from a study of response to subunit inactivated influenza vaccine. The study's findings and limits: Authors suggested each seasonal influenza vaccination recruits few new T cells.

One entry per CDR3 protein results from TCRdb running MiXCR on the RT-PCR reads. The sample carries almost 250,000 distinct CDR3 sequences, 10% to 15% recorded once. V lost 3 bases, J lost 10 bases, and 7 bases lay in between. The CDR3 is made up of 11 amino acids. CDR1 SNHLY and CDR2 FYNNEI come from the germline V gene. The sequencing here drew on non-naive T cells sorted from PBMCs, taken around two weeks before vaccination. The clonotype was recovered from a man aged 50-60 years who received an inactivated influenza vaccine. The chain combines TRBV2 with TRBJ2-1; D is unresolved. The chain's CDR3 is CASSEAPEQFL. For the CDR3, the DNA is TGTGCCAGCAGTGAGGCCCCCGAGCAGTTCTTA.